This is a list of T cell receptor beta chains from one sample in a study of blood T cell repertoires in COVID-19. Libraries were prepared by immunoSEQ multiplex PCR; TCRdb keeps only in-frame clonotypes and omits some of them. The sample includes some 160,000 clones, roughly 88% of them seen just once. Sequencing input: peripheral blood. The source is a man aged 18 to 35 with acute or convalescent COVID-19. CDR3s include the opening cysteine and the closing phenylalanine or tryptophan. The order of the fields is D gene, V gene, J gene, clone size, CDR3 DNA, CDR3 protein. A D gene is named only where the DNA matches it firmly. Size is omitted from some rows. Given values are once, few, many or a class for expanded clones.

>TRBD1|TRBV30|TRBJ1-1|NA
TGTGCCTGGATTGGGGGAGACAGGGGGAACACTGAAGCTTTCTTT
CAWIGGDRGNTEAFF
>NA|TRBV7-9|TRBJ1-2|NA
TGTGCCAGCAGCGTCGGGACACCCAGTGCGACCTTC
CASSVGTPSATF
>TRBD1|TRBV7-9|TRBJ2-1|NA
TGTGCCAGCAGCCCATCAGGGGGTTGGAACAATGAGCAGTTCTTC
CASSPSGGWNNEQFF
>TRBD1|TRBV5-5|TRBJ1-2|NA
TGTGCCAGCAGCCCTGCGGGACAGGGGGCCATCAACTATGGCTACACCTTC
CASSPAGQGAINYGYTF
>NA|TRBV11-2|TRBJ1-1|once
TGTGCCAGCAGCTCTTTCAGATCCGACACTGAAGCTTTCTTT
CASSSFRSDTEAFF
>TRBD1|TRBV11-3|TRBJ2-7|NA
TGTGCCAGCAGCAGGGGGACAGGGGAAGAGCAGTACTTC
CASSRGTGEEQYF
>NA|TRBV6-5|TRBJ2-3|NA
TGTGCCAGCAGTCGGCAGGGGAAGGTAGATACGCAGTATTTT
CASSRQGKVDTQYF
>TRBD1|TRBV5-1|TRBJ2-1|NA
TGCGCCAGCAGCTCGACAGGGAAAATCAACAATGAGCAGTTCTTC
CASSSTGKINNEQFF
>NA|TRBV30|TRBJ1-4|NA
TGTGCCGGTTGCCGGGACTCGAGAGGCGAAAAACTGTTTTTT
CAGCRDSRGEKLFF
>NA|TRBV3-1/TRBV3-2|TRBJ1-2|NA
TGTGCCAGCAGCCAAGAATCAGTCCCTAGGGGCGGCTACACCTTC
CASSQESVPRGGYTF
>TRBD1|TRBV6-5|TRBJ1-1|once
TGTGCCAGCAGCCGCTCACCAGGGGGTGGCACTGAAGCTTTCTTT
CASSRSPGGGTEAFF
>NA|TRBV5-1|TRBJ1-5|NA
TGCGCCAGCAGCTTGGGAGATATTAGCAATCAGCCCCAGCATTTT
CASSLGDISNQPQHF
>TRBD1|TRBV25-1|TRBJ1-5|NA
TGTGCCAGGGGACAGGGCAATCAGCCCCAGCATTTT
CARGQGNQPQHF
>NA|TRBV2|TRBJ1-5|NA
TGTGCCAGCCATGACAGGTTCAATCAGCCCCAGCATTTT
CASHDRFNQPQHF
>TRBD2|TRBV11-2|TRBJ2-3|NA
TGTGCCAGCAGCCCGGTTTACGGTAGCGGGAGCCATAGCACAGATACGCAGTATTTT
CASSPVYGSGSHSTDTQYF
>NA|TRBV24-1|TRBJ2-3|NA
TGTGCCACCAGTAAGAGGATTAGCACAGATACGCAGTATTTT
CATSKRISTDTQYF
>NA|TRBV6-6|TRBJ1-2|NA
TGTGCCAGCAGTCCGAGGGGGTCCAACTATGGCTACACCTTC
CASSPRGSNYGYTF
>NA|TRBV3-1/TRBV3-2|TRBJ1-1|NA
TGTGCCAGCAGCCCCCGAGAGTACTTTGAAGCTTTCTTT
CASSPREYFEAFF
>TRBD1|TRBV28|TRBJ1-1|NA
TGTGCCAGCAGTTCAGGGGGCGACGGCACTGAAGCTTTCTTT
CASSSGGDGTEAFF
>TRBD2|TRBV7-2|TRBJ2-1|few
TGTGCCAGCAGCGTAGGACTAGCCAAAAACAATGAGCAGTTCTTC
CASSVGLAKNNEQFF
>NA|TRBV4-2|TRBJ2-1|NA
TGTGCCAGCAGTCCTACTCAAGGGGGGGCGGGAGAGCAGTTCTTC
CASSPTQGGAGEQFF
>TRBD1|TRBV6-1|TRBJ1-1|NA
TGTGCCAGCAGGGAAGCTATGACAGGGGCTGAAGCTTTCTTT
CASREAMTGAEAFF
>NA|TRBV19|TRBJ1-5|NA
TGTGCCAGTAGTATTTTTTGGGGGGGAGGTGGCGACGATCAGCCCCAGCATTTT
CASSIFWGGGGDDQPQHF
>NA|TRBV4-1|TRBJ1-6|NA
TGCGCCAGCAGCCCTCGGACAGACTCCTATAATTCACCCCTCCACTTT
CASSPRTDSYNSPLHF
>TRBD2|TRBV7-2|TRBJ2-7|once
TGTGCCAGCAGCTTAGCTGCGACTAGCGGAAACGAGCAGTACTTC
CASSLAATSGNEQYF
>TRBD2|TRBV11-3|TRBJ2-1|NA
TGTGCCAGCAGCTCGGGACTAGCGGGAGGCCACAATGAGCAGTTCTTC
CASSSGLAGGHNEQFF
>TRBD1|TRBV9|TRBJ1-6|NA
TGTGCCAGCAGCGTAGACAGGGGCGGTTCACCCCTCCACTTT
CASSVDRGGSPLHF
>NA|TRBV18|TRBJ1-1|NA
TGTGCCAGCTCCCCATGGGCAGTCATGAACACTGAAGCTTTCTTT
CASSPWAVMNTEAFF
>TRBD1|TRBV5-1|TRBJ1-2|NA
TGCGCCAGCAGCTCACAGGGGGCGGTGGACTATGGCTACACCTTC
CASSSQGAVDYGYTF
>NA|TRBV19|TRBJ2-1|NA
TGTGCCAGTAGTATCCTCAGTTTCAATGAGCAGTTCTTC
CASSILSFNEQFF
>NA|TRBV6-5|TRBJ1-6|NA
TGTGCCAGCAGCCTGGGCGGGGGGCATTCACCCCTCCACTTT
CASSLGGGHSPLHF
>TRBD2|TRBV7-6|TRBJ2-1|NA
TGTGCCAGCAGCCCTCCCCGCGGGGGCTACAATGAGCAGTTCTTC
CASSPPRGGYNEQFF
>NA|TRBV9|TRBJ2-7|NA
TGTGCCAGCAGCGCCTCCCTAGGGGCAGTTGGGTACGAGCAGTACTTC
CASSASLGAVGYEQYF
>NA|TRBV5-1|TRBJ2-1|NA
TGCGCCAGCAGCTTGGACGCCAGCTCCTACAATGAGCAGTTCTTC
CASSLDASSYNEQFF
>NA|TRBV5-6|TRBJ1-1|NA
TGTGCCAGCAGCTTGCGGGGGGCGAGCACTGAAGCTTTCTTT
CASSLRGASTEAFF
>TRBD2|TRBV5-1|TRBJ2-5|NA
TGCGCCAGCAGCTTGGGGACTGGCGGGAGAGAGACCCAGTACTTC
CASSLGTGGRETQYF
>NA|TRBV12-3/TRBV12-4|TRBJ1-1|NA
TGTGCCAGCAGTTTGGTAGGAGTTGAAGCTTTCTTT
CASSLVGVEAFF
>TRBD1|TRBV12-5|TRBJ2-3|NA
TGTGCTAGTGGCCCCCGTGGGGACAGACGCACAGATACGCAGTATTTT
CASGPRGDRRTDTQYF
>NA|TRBV20-1|TRBJ2-1|NA
TGCAGTGCCGGTTACAATGAGCAGTTCTTC
CSAGYNEQFF
>TRBD1|TRBV9|TRBJ2-4|NA
TGTGCCAGCAGCGTGGAGGACAGGAACATTCAGTACTTC
CASSVEDRNIQYF
>NA|TRBV6-6|TRBJ2-7|NA
TGTGCCAGCAGCATAGGGTTGCGGGGTTCCTACGAGCAGTACTTC
CASSIGLRGSYEQYF
>TRBD2|TRBV18|TRBJ2-1|few
TGTGCATCACGCGAGCTAGCGGGAGCCTATGAGCAGTTCTTC
CASRELAGAYEQFF
>TRBD1|TRBV4-2|TRBJ1-5|NA
TGTGCCAGCAGCCAAGAATCCGTAGACAGGGGGCTAGGTAGCAATCAGCCCCAGCATTTT
CASSQESVDRGLGSNQPQHF
>NA|TRBV5-1|TRBJ1-1|NA
TGCGCCAGCAGCTGGGAGGCAGGGTTTGCTGAAGCTTTCTTT
CASSWEAGFAEAFF
>NA|TRBV30|TRBJ1-2|NA
TGTGCCTGGAGTGTACTAGGCTATGGCTACACCTTC
CAWSVLGYGYTF
>TRBD1|TRBV7-9|TRBJ1-6|NA
TGTGCCAGCAGCTTACCAGGGGGTAATTCACCCCTCCACTTT
CASSLPGGNSPLHF
>NA|TRBV19|TRBJ1-1|NA
TGTGCTAGCGCGGGGGGGGCAAACACTGAAGCTTTCTTT
CASAGGANTEAFF